This entry lists 4 T cell receptor beta chains sequenced from one sample in a study of T cells in Graves' hyperthyroidism and ophthalmopathy. Amplification yielded TCR beta CDR3 regions, with RNA transcripts as the source. Researchers ran a first-round RT-PCR on the TCR CDR3 using the HTBI primer set. One entry per CDR3 protein, called by TCRdb with MiXCR from the multiplex PCR reads. Of about 330,000 distinct CDR3 sequences listed, about an eighth are singletons. Sequencing used blood. The origin of the receptors is a woman aged 40 to 50 with Graves' ophthalmopathy.

Notes on this clonotype: One end of the junction fails to match germline, which may point to a read error. The rearrangement uses TRBV5-1 and TRBJ2-2; 9 bases align to TRBD2. Germline CDR1 SGHRS, CDR2 YFSETQ. The CDR3 contains 14 residues. The CDR3 DNA reads as TGCGCCAGCAAGGAACTAGCGGGCACCGGGCAGCTGTTTTTT. It encodes CASKELAGTGQLFF.

The chain has TRBV19 and TRBJ2-1; the match to TRBD2 covers 7 bases. The CDR3 contains 15 residues. Germline assignment: CDR1 LNHDA and CDR2 SQIVND (reference sequence). Losses at the gene ends were 2 bases for V and 4 bases for J; bases not matched to a gene: 5. Written as DNA, the CDR3 is TGTGCCAGTAGTATAAGCGGGGAGAGGTACAATGAGCAGTTCTTC. Protein sequence: CASSISGERYNEQFF.

This clonotype has ten or more counts. The genes are TRBV2 and TRBJ1-2; D remains unclear. This CDR3 is built from 13 residues. In germline, CDR1 is SNHLY, CDR2 FYNNEI. Trimming pared 8 bases from V and 8 bases from J, leaving 18 bases between. CDR3 DNA: TGTGCCAGCGATATAGACCACGCGGGAGGCTACACCTTC. Translating gives CASDIDHAGGYTF.

Ten or more counts support this clonotype. The V call is TRBV6-1, the J call TRBJ1-2; D possibly corresponds to TRBD1 (5 bases). Germline V lookup: CDR1 MNHNS, CDR2 SASEGT. The CDR3 has 15 amino acids. Trimming removed 8 bases from V and 0 bases from J, with 16 bases in between. CDR3 amino acids: CASYRPQGSNYGYTF. The CDR3 bases are TGTGCCAGCTATAGGCCGCAGGGCTCTAACTATGGCTACACCTTC.